The 15 T cell receptor beta chains in this list originate from one sample, sequenced in a study of blood T cells in healthy people across ages (dated by TCRdb to 2013 to 2016). The protocol used for the library was 5' RACE. Reads for this sample came from an Illumina HiSeq 2500. A second PCR of about 6 to 11 cycles was performed with a sample-barcoded 5' primer and a J-beta primer mix. TCRdb applied fastp at Q25 and MiXCR to the public reads, then kept only in-frame beta chains. Rows are combined by CDR3 protein, so each entry shows the most common genes and DNA. The sample records fewer than 2,000,000 distinct CDR3 sequences, about 35% of which are singletons. The ten largest clones represent about 10% of the sample. The sequenced material came from blood. These TCRs come from a woman in her twenties or thirties in good health.

This clonotype was seen at least ten times. The chain recombines TRBV27 with TRBJ1-2, with D possibly matching TRBD1 (5 bases). The CDR3 totals 14 residues. From germline, CDR1 is MNHEY and CDR2 SMNVEV (reference sequence). V was cut by 7 bases and J by 7 bases, with 19 bases left in between. The CDR3 sequence: CASIQPGRSLGYTF. CDR3 sequence (DNA): TGTGCCAGCATCCAACCGGGACGGTCTCTTGGCTACACCTTC.

The CDR3 is CASSYSLLDSYEQYF. The CDR3 nucleotides are TGTGCCAGCAGTTACTCCCTACTAGACAGCTACGAGCAGTACTTC. The J gene is TRBJ2-7, the V gene TRBV6-6; D possibly uses TRBD1 or TRBD2 (5 bases each). CDR3 size: 15 residues. Per germline, CDR1 MNHNY and CDR2 SVGAGI (reference sequence). V lost 0 bases and J lost 3, with 12 bases in between.

This clonotype was observed a handful of times. The chain employs TRBV12-3 or TRBV12-4 and TRBJ2-5; 9 positions agree with TRBD1. J lost 5 bases, V lost 3 bases, and 10 bases had no gene match. This CDR3 comprises 16 residues. CDR3 sequence reads: CASSFGSGQGFETQYF. CDR3 nucleotides: TGTGCCAGCAGTTTTGGCTCAGGACAGGGGTTCGAGACCCAGTACTTC.

Regarding this clonotype: A much larger clone is a single base away; this may be a read error. The chain has TRBV29-1 and TRBJ2-1, with D possibly being TRBD2 (6 bases). CDR1 and CDR2 from the germline V gene are SQVTM and ANQGSEA. This CDR3 contains 16 residues. Written as DNA, the CDR3 is TGCAGCGTTCAAGGCGGGGCCCGGGGCGCCTACAAGGAGCAGTTCTTC. Translating gives CSVQGGARGAYKEQFF.

Worth noting for this clonotype: One end of the junction does not line up with germline, which may come from a read error. The chain couples TRBV4-1 to TRBJ2-7; D tentatively reads TRBD1 or TRBD2 (5 bases each). This CDR3 is built from 17 residues. Germline V gives CDR1 MGHRA, CDR2 YSYEKL. The CDR3 loop reads CASNQGSGKGNRREQYF. The CDR3 coding sequence is TGCGCCAGCAACCAAGGATCGGGGAAGGGGAATAGGCGCGAGCAGTACTTC.

This chain uses TRBV6-2 or TRBV6-3 with TRBJ1-4; D remains ambiguous. Germline CDR1 MNHEY, CDR2 SVGEGT. Trimming stripped 5 bases from V and 0 bases from J, with 13 bases between. The CDR3 covers 16 residues. The CDR3 sequence is CASSPYTDSTNEKLFF. The CDR3 region has the DNA TGTGCCAGCAGTCCATACACAGACTCAACTAATGAAAAACTGTTTTTT.

This clonotype was recorded a few times. This chain joins TRBV11-2 and TRBJ2-7; 8 bases are a match to TRBD1. V was clipped by 4 bases and J by 2 bases; unmatched bases: 7. This CDR3 is 15 amino acids long. CDR1 SGHAT and CDR2 FQNNGV come from the germline V gene. CDR3: CASSSGTGWAYEQYF. The CDR3 DNA sequence: TGTGCCAGCAGCTCCGGGACAGGATGGGCCTACGAGCAGTACTTC.

The chain has TRBV5-1 and TRBJ2-7, with D hard to call. The CDR3 spans 16 residues. The V gene lost 0 bases and the J gene lost 2 bases, with 15 bases spanning the gap. Germline assignment: CDR1 SGHRS and CDR2 YFSETQ. CDR3 coding DNA: TGCGCCAGCAGCTTGGCATCCACGGCAGTTACCTACGAGCAGTACTTC. This codes for CASSLASTAVTYEQYF.

The gene calls are TRBV3-1 and TRBJ2-7; 7 bases line up with TRBD2. Germline CDR1 and CDR2: LGHDT and YNNKEL (reference sequence). The J segment lost 2 bases and the V segment lost 0 bases, leaving 4 bases of the junction unmatched. The CDR3 contains 15 residues. The CDR3 DNA reads TGTGCCAGCAGCCAAGATCACAGCGGGACCTACGAGCAGTACTTC. It codes for CASSQDHSGTYEQYF.

The V gene is TRBV7-8, the J gene TRBJ2-7; 9 nucleotides align to TRBD2. Unmatched junction bases numbered 8, after V lost 1 base and J lost 1 base. This CDR3 has 17 amino acids. The germline CDR1 and CDR2 sequences are SGHVS and FQNEAQ. The CDR3 DNA follows: TGTGCCAGCAGCTTAGGGGCGGCTAGCGGGGTTTCCTACGAGCAGTACTTC. The encoded protein is CASSLGAASGVSYEQYF.

The rearrangement links TRBV29-1 to TRBJ1-1, with 11 bases aligning to TRBD1. The CDR3 covers 16 residues. Germline CDR1 is SQVTM and CDR2 is ANQGSEA. After removal of 4 bases from V and 0 bases from J, the junction contained 7 bases not matched to a gene. The CDR3 DNA follows: TGCAGCGTTGTGGGGGACAGGGGGTTGATGAACACTGAAGCTTTCTTT. This encodes CSVVGDRGLMNTEAFF.

J is TRBJ1-6 and V is TRBV2, with TRBD1 as a possible D gene (6 bases). Germline values: CDR1 SNHLY, CDR2 FYNNEI. Between the trimmed V and J ends, which lost 6 bases and 0 bases, there was a span of 9 bases. The CDR3 extends over 15 amino acids. The CDR3: CASRDRSSYNSPLHF. DNA of the CDR3: TGTGCCAGCAGAGACAGGAGCTCCTATAATTCACCCCTCCACTTT.

This chain uses TRBV11-2 with TRBJ2-5; no clear D gene. CDR3 length equals 17 residues. The V gene lost 1 base and the J gene lost 2 bases, with 17 bases spanning the gap. Looked up from germline, CDR1 is SGHAT and CDR2 is FQNNGV. DNA of the CDR3: TGTGCCAGCAGCTTAGGAACGCTCGCCCAACCGCAAGAGACCCAGTACTTC. This gives the protein CASSLGTLAQPQETQYF.

This clonotype was counted only a few times. The chain couples TRBV4-1 to TRBJ1-4, with D unclear. The CDR3 is 13 amino acids. Germline values: CDR1 MGHRA, CDR2 YSYEKL. V was pared by 1 base and J by 7 bases, with 7 bases between. In DNA, the CDR3 is TGCGCCAGCAGCCAAGTCGGCGTTGAAAAACTGTTTTTT. Protein sequence: CASSQVGVEKLFF.

In its sample, this clonotype was seen a few times. V usage is TRBV6-2 or TRBV6-3 and J usage is TRBJ2-1; 9 nucleotides line up with TRBD2. Germline V gene sequence: CDR1 MNHEY, CDR2 SVGEGT. The CDR3 loop spans 17 amino acids. With 0 bases clipped from V and 4 bases from J, the junction kept 7 bases outside the gene matches. CDR3 DNA sequence: TGTGCCAGCAGTTACTCCCCTCCTAGCGGGGTATACAATGAGCAGTTCTTC. It encodes CASSYSPPSGVYNEQFF.